This record concerns one T cell receptor beta chain sequence. This sample is part of a study of blood T cell repertoires in COVID-19. Study overall: PBMCs, B-cell-depleted T cells, or T cells provided the cDNA or gDNA that made up the material.

Only in-frame clones appear in the TCRdb table, and some are missing; sequencing was by immunoSEQ multiplex PCR. The sample records about 190,000 clones, roughly 81% being singletons. The CDR3 is 17 amino acids. V was pared by 3 bases and J by 2 bases, with 19 bases between. The V gene's germline CDR1 is SGHNT and CDR2 YYREEE (reference sequence). The sequencing sample was made of peripheral blood. This chain joins TRBV5-4 and TRBJ2-3; D possibly corresponds to TRBD2 (6 bases). The clonotype comes from an elderly woman with COVID-19, enrolled during active disease. As DNA, the CDR3 is TGTGCCAGCAGCTCTCCCTCCGGGAGTGAGCCCACAGATACGCAGTATTTT. Translated: CASSSPSGSEPTDTQYF. Complete variable domain (other parts from reference TRBV5-4 and TRBJ2-3): ETGVTQSPTHLIKTRGQQVTLRCSSQSGHNTVSWYQQALGQGPQFIFQYYREEENGRGNFPPRFSGLQFPNYSSELNVNALELDDSALYLCASSSPSGSEPTDTQYFGPGTRLTVL.